The clone carrying this T cell receptor beta chain has ten or more counts. Hyperthyroidism in the patients, aged 18 to 65, was newly diagnosed and under 2 months in duration. Trimming shortened V by 8 bases and J by 6 bases, and 17 bases separated the two germline ends. Looked up from germline, CDR1 is SNHLY and CDR2 is FYNNEI. The CDR3 length is 14 residues. RNA transcripts gave rise to amplified TCR beta CDR3 regions. Researchers ran a first-round RT-PCR on the TCR CDR3 using the HTBI primer set. TCRdb processed the multiplex PCR reads anew with MiXCR; each CDR3 protein has one entry. The table shows hundreds of thousands of distinct CDR3 sequences, with about 13% occurring only once. These data belong to a study of T cells in Graves' hyperthyroidism and ophthalmopathy. Study summary: Before treatment of any kind, peripheral blood was taken at initial diagnosis.

This chain connects TRBV2 to TRBJ2-1; D may be TRBD2 (6 bases). The source is a woman under 30 with Graves' hyperthyroidism. The sample comprised blood. CDR3 loop: CASFEPGDSNEQFF. CDR3 nucleotide sequence: TGTGCCAGCTTTGAACCGGGGGACTCCAATGAGCAGTTCTTC.